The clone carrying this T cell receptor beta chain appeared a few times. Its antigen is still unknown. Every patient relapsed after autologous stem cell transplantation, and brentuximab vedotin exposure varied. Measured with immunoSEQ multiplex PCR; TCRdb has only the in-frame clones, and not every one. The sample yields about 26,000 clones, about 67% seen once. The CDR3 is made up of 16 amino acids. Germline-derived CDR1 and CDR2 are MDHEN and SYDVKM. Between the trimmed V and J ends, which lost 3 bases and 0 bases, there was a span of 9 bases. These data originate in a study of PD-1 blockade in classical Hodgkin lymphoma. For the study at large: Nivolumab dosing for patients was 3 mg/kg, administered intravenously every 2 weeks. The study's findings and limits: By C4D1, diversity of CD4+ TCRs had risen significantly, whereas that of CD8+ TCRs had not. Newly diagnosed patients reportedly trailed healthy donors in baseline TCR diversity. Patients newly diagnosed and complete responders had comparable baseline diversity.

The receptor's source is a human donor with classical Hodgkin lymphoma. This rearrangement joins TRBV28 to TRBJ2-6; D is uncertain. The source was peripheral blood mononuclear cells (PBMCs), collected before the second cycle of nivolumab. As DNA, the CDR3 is TGTGCCAGCAGTTTTAAGGTACTCTCTGGGGCCAACGTCCTGACTTTC. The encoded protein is CASSFKVLSGANVLTF.